Following are 3 T cell receptor beta chains from one sample sequenced in a study of technical replicates of blood from several donors. Sequencing was performed with immunoSEQ multiplex PCR; in TCRdb, only in-frame clones are kept and a portion is missing. Of about 44,000 clones detected, around 96% appear once; the ten largest clones hold 0.35% to 0.4%. The sample consisted of T cells isolated from PBMCs. The receptors were sampled from a human donor in good health.

This clone was counted a few times. The chain recombines TRBV2 with TRBJ1-1; the D gene is possibly TRBD1 (5 bases). CDR3 length: 13 amino acids. Trimming took 2 bases from V and 4 from J, leaving 8 bases between them. Germline V gives CDR1 SNHLY, CDR2 FYNNEI. Here the CDR3 reads CASSEQGGTEAFF. The DNA of the CDR3 is TGTGCCAGCAGTGAACAGGGAGGCACTGAAGCTTTCTTT.

This rearrangement joins TRBV11-3 to TRBJ2-3; 9 bases are a match to TRBD1. The CDR3 covers 16 residues. V shed 3 bases and J 5 bases; nucleotides not matched to a gene: 9. Germline V CDR1 and CDR2: SGHNT, YENEEA. DNA of the CDR3: TGTGCCAGCAGCTTGGTCGGGACAGGGTCGAAAGATACGCAGTATTTT. It codes for CASSLVGTGSKDTQYF.

This clone was observed a single time. The CDR3 here is CASSPWASGSPNNEQFF. The CDR3 DNA sequence: TGTGCCAGCTCACCATGGGCGAGCGGGAGTCCCAACAATGAGCAGTTCTTC. The V and J genes are TRBV18 and TRBJ2-1; TRBD2 matches 8 bases. Germline V gene sequence: CDR1 KGHSH, CDR2 LQKENI. CDR3 length equals 17 residues. Unmatched junction bases numbered 11, after V lost 2 bases and J lost 5 bases.